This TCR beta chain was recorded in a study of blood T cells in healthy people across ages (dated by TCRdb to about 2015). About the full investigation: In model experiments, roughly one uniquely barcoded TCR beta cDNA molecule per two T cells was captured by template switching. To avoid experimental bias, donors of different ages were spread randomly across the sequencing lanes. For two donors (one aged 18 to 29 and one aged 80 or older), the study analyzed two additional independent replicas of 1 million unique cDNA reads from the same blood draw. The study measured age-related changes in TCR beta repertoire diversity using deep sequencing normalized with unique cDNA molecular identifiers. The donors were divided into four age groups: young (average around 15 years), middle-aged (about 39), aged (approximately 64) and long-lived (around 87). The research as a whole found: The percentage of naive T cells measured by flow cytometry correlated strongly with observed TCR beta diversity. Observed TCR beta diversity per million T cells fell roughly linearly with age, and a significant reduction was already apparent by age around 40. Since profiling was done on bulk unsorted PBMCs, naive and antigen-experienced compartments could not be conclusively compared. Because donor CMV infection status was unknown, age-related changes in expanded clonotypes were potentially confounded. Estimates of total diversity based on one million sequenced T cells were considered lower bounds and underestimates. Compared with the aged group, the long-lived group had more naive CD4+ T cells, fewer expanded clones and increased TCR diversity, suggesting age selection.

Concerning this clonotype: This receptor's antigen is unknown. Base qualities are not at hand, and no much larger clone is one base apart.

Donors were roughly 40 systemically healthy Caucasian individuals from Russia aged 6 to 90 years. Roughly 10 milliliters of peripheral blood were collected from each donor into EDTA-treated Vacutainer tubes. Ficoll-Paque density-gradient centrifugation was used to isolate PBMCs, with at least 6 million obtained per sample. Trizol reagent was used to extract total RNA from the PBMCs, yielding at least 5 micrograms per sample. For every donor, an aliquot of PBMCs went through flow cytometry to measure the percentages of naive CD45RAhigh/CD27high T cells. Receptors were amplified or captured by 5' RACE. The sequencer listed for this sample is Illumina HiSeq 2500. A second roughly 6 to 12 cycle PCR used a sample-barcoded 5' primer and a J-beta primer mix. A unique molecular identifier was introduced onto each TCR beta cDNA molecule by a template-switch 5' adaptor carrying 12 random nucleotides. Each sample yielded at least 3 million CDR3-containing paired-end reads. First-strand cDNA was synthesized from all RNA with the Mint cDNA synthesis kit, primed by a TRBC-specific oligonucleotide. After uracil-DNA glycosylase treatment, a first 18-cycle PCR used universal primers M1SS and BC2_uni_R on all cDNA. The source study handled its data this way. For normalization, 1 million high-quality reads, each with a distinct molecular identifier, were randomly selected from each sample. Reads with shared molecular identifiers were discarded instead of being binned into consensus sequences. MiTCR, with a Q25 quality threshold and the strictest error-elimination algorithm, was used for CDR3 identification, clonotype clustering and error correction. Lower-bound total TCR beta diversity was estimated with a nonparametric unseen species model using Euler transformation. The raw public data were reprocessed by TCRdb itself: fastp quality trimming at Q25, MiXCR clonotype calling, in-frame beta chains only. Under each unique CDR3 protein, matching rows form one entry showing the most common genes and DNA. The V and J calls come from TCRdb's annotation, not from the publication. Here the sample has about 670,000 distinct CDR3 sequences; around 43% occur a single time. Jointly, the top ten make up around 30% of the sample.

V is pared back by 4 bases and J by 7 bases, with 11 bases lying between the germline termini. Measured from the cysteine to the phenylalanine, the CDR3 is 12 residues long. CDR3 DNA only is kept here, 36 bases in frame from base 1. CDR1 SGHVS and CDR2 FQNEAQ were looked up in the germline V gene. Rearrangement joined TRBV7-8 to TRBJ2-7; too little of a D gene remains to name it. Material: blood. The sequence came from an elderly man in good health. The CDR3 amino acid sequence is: CASSSWSQEQYF. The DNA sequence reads TGTGCCAGCAGCTCATGGTCGCAGGAGCAGTACTTC.